What follows are 23 T cell receptor beta chains derived from one specimen sequenced in a study of shared clonotypes between healthy human individuals. Terminally differentiated effector memory CD45RA+ cells were left out of the naive CD8 fraction, which was CD45RO-negative and positively selected for CCR7. The assay was immunoSEQ multiplex PCR, and TCRdb's table has in-frame clones only and misses some. This table holds about 680,000 clones, about 92% found once. The specimen sequenced was naive CD8+ T cells sorted from blood. The receptors shown here come from a man aged 25 to 40 in good health.

The chain couples TRBV27 to TRBJ2-7; 8 nucleotides match TRBD1. The V gene's germline CDR1 is MNHEY and CDR2 SMNVEV (reference sequence). The V gene end was trimmed by 2 bases and the J gene end by 5 bases; junction bases not matched to a gene: 5. The CDR3 extends over 14 amino acids. The DNA for the CDR3 is TGTGCCAGCAGTTTAGCAGGGGGCTCAAACGAGCAGTACTTC. Amino acids: CASSLAGGSNEQYF.

V and J are TRBV29-1 and TRBJ2-7; 12 nucleotides align to TRBD2. The CDR3 sequence is 16 residues long. V was clipped by 1 base and J by 3 bases; unmatched bases: 7. Germline V CDR1 and CDR2: SQVTM, ANQGSEA. CDR3 in DNA: TGCAGCGTTGAAGGACTAGCGGGAGACTCCAGCTACGAGCAGTACTTC. Translating gives CSVEGLAGDSSYEQYF.

A word on this clone: One end of the junction varies from germline; a read error may be responsible. The sample has other DNA sequences that encode this CDR3 too. V gene TRBV7-9 combines with J gene TRBJ1-1; 7 nucleotides match TRBD1. CDR3 size: 13 residues. Looked up from germline, CDR1 is SEHNR and CDR2 is FQNEAQ (reference sequence). As DNA, the CDR3 is TGTGCCAGCAGCCCGACAGGGAGCACTGAAGCCTTCTTT. This codes for CASSPTGSTEAFF. The full variable domain, rest sourced from reference TRBV7-9 and TRBJ1-1, is DTGVSQNPRHKITKRGQNVTFRCDPISEHNRLYWYRQTLGQGPEFLTYFQNEAQLEKSRLLSDRFSAERPKGSFSTLEIQRTEQGDSAMYLCASSPTGSTEAFFGQGTRLTVV.

In this sample, this clone turned up once. The V call is TRBV28, the J call TRBJ2-7, with 8 bases aligning to TRBD2. The CDR3 covers 14 residues. V trimming: 6 bases; J trimming: 3 bases; junction bases outside the gene matches: 7. Germline assignment: CDR1 MDHEN and CDR2 SYDVKM. The DNA for the CDR3 is TGTGCCAGCAGCCAAGATACTAGCGGCTACGAGCAGTACTTC. This sequence encodes CASSQDTSGYEQYF.

In this sample, this clone turned up once. The chain has TRBV6-6 and TRBJ2-2, with D possibly TRBD2 on 6 matching bases. Trimming pared 0 bases from V and 6 bases from J, leaving 11 bases between. The CDR3 consists of 15 residues. CDR1 and CDR2 from the germline V gene are MNHNY and SVGAGI (reference sequence). Written as DNA, the CDR3 is TGTGCCAGCAGTTACTCGCGGGAACAGTCCGGGGAGCTGTTTTTT. It encodes CASSYSREQSGELFF.

This chain uses TRBV7-3 with TRBJ2-1, with unresolved D. CDR3 length equals 13 residues. Germline V gives CDR1 SGHTA, CDR2 FQGTGA. Trimming pared 1 base from V and 11 bases from J, leaving 12 bases between. The CDR3 DNA follows: TGTGCCAGCAGCTTAATCGTGGCGGATCAGCAGTTCTTC. This translates into CASSLIVADQQFF.

The chain links TRBV5-4 to TRBJ2-2; D call uncertain. V was pared by 0 bases and J by 4 bases, with 4 bases between. The length of the CDR3 is 13 residues. Germline values: CDR1 SGHNT, CDR2 YYREEE (reference sequence). This chain's CDR3 is CASSLEVTGELFF. The DNA for the CDR3 is TGTGCCAGCAGCTTGGAGGTCACCGGGGAGCTGTTTTTT.

The V gene is TRBV6-5, the J gene TRBJ1-1; D is ambiguous. Trimming pared 0 bases from V and 7 bases from J, leaving 12 bases between. CDR1 and CDR2 (germline): MNHEY, SVGAGI. The CDR3 covers 14 residues. CDR3 residues: CASSYSRLQVEAFF. As DNA, the CDR3 is TGTGCCAGCAGTTACTCGAGACTTCAAGTTGAAGCTTTCTTT.

V gene TRBV14 combines with J gene TRBJ1-5; 8 nucleotides match TRBD1. Germline values: CDR1 SGHDN, CDR2 FVKESK. This CDR3 is built from 14 residues. After removal of 3 bases from V and 5 bases from J, the junction contained 3 bases not matched to a gene. The CDR3 DNA reads as TGTGCCAGCAGCCAGACAGGGGCTGATCAGCCCCAGCATTTT. The encoded protein is CASSQTGADQPQHF. The whole variable domain, filled in from reference TRBV14 and TRBJ1-5, reads EAGVTQFPSHSVIEKGQTVTLRCDPISGHDNLYWYRRVMGKEIKFLLHFVKESKQDESGMPNNRFLAERTGGTYSTLKVQPAELEDSGVYFCASSQTGADQPQHFGDGTRLSIL.

The chain couples TRBV10-2 to TRBJ2-7, with D hard to call. The CDR3 is made up of 13 amino acids. V was cut by 6 bases and J by 3 bases, with 12 bases left in between. The germline gives CDR1 WSHSY, CDR2 SAAADI. CDR3 DNA: TGCGCCAGCAGCCAGATAGGGCTCTACGAGCAGTACTTC. Its protein is CASSQIGLYEQYF.

The CDR3 DNA is TGTGCCAGCAGCTTAGTAGGGACAGAGGGCACAGATACGCAGTATTTT. Protein: CASSLVGTEGTDTQYF. The V and J genes are TRBV7-9 and TRBJ2-3; 7 bases match TRBD1. V shed 1 base, J shed 1 base, and the junction held 5 bases outside the gene matches. Germline V gives CDR1 SEHNR, CDR2 FQNEAQ (reference sequence). This CDR3 has 16 amino acids.

The J gene is TRBJ2-7, the V gene TRBV7-9, with D perhaps matching TRBD1 (6 bases). V lost 2 bases and J 0 bases, leaving 8 bases between the germline ends. The CDR3 is 14 residues long. The germline V gene has CDR1 SEHNR and CDR2 FQNEAQ (reference sequence). Here the CDR3 DNA reads TGTGCCAGCAGCTTACAGGACAGCTCCTACGAGCAGTACTTC. It encodes CASSLQDSSYEQYF.

The rearrangement links TRBV28 to TRBJ2-2; TRBD1 matches 7 bases. CDR3 length: 14 residues. CDR1 MDHEN and CDR2 SYDVKM come from the germline V gene. The trim removed 6 bases at V and 6 bases at J, leaving 7 bases unmatched. Here the CDR3 reads CASSWGQHAGELFF. The CDR3 coding sequence is TGTGCCAGCAGCTGGGGACAGCACGCCGGGGAGCTGTTTTTT.

This chain links TRBV12-5 with TRBJ2-3; no definite D call. Germline V gene lookup returns CDR1 LGHNT and CDR2 FRNRAP. V was cut by 2 bases and J by 2 bases, with 5 bases left in between. The CDR3 is 13 amino acids. CDR3 nucleotide sequence: TGTGCTAGTGGTTTGAGCCCCACAGATACGCAGTATTTT. Its translation is CASGLSPTDTQYF.

This clone was counted once. The chain has TRBV27 and TRBJ2-3, with 9 bases that match TRBD1. The CDR3 has 15 amino acids. V lost 5 bases and J lost 1; bases outside the gene matches: 4. Germline CDR1 and CDR2: MNHEY and SMNVEV (reference sequence). CDR3 sequence reads: CASSTRTGGTDTQYF. The CDR3 DNA reads TGTGCCAGCAGTACCCGGACAGGGGGCACAGATACGCAGTATTTT.

The V gene is TRBV9, the J gene TRBJ2-3; the match to TRBD1 covers 9 bases. CDR3 size: 15 residues. V trimming: 3 bases; J trimming: 0 bases; junction bases outside the gene matches: 2. Germline V gene lookup returns CDR1 SGDLS and CDR2 YYNGEE. CDR3 sequence: CASSAGTGSTDTQYF. In DNA form, the CDR3 reads TGTGCCAGCAGCGCCGGGACAGGGAGCACAGATACGCAGTATTTT. The full variable domain, its missing parts supplied by reference TRBV9 and TRBJ2-3, is DSGVTQTPKHLITATGQRVTLRCSPRSGDLSVYWYQQSLDQGLQFLIQYYNGEERAKGNILERFSAQQFPDLHSELNLSSLELGDSALYFCASSAGTGSTDTQYFGPGTRLTVL.

V gene TRBV4-1 combines with J gene TRBJ2-2, with unresolved D. Germline CDR1 MGHRA, CDR2 YSYEKL. The V and J ends lost 6 bases and 6 bases respectively, with 8 bases between them. CDR3 length: 12 residues. Here the CDR3 DNA reads TGCGCCAGCAGGCACATGGCCGGGGAGCTGTTTTTT. Residues: CASRHMAGELFF.

The chain couples TRBV7-2 to TRBJ2-5, with TRBD1 matching over 9 bases. J was trimmed by 4 bases and V by 2 bases; bases with no gene match: 11. Germline V lookup: CDR1 SGHTA, CDR2 FQGNSA. CDR3 length equals 17 residues. The CDR3 sequence: CASSLSRMGQGPETQYF. The CDR3 DNA sequence: TGTGCCAGCAGCTTATCGAGGATGGGACAGGGTCCAGAGACCCAGTACTTC.

This sequence joins TRBV28 and TRBJ2-1; 10 nucleotides match TRBD2. V was clipped by 6 bases and J by 3 bases; unmatched bases: 5. CDR1 and CDR2 (germline): MDHEN, SYDVKM. CDR3 length: 15 amino acids. The CDR3: CASRLTSGNYNEQFF. CDR3 nucleotide sequence: TGTGCCAGCAGACTTACTAGCGGGAACTACAATGAGCAGTTCTTC.

CDR3 nucleotide sequence: TGCGCCAGCAGTGACCTGACAGGGCTCTGGCCCCAGCATTTT. This gives the protein CASSDLTGLWPQHF. The J gene is TRBJ1-5, the V gene TRBV10-2; the match to TRBD1 covers 7 bases. Germline V gene data show CDR1 as WSHSY and CDR2 as SAAADI. V was clipped by 3 bases and J by 9 bases; unmatched bases: 8. The CDR3 is 14 residues long.

The chain is built from TRBV5-1 and TRBJ2-1; TRBD2 matches at 11 bases. Germline V gene sequence: CDR1 SGHRS, CDR2 YFSETQ. V was pared by 5 bases and J by 9 bases, with 10 bases of the junction left unmatched. This CDR3 region has 15 residues. CDR3 sequence (DNA): TGCGCCAGCAGACACACTAGCGGGAGCTGTTGTGAGCAGTTCTTC. This sequence encodes CASRHTSGSCCEQFF.

V usage is TRBV7-9 and J usage is TRBJ1-1; D is undetermined. CDR1 SEHNR and CDR2 FQNEAQ come from the germline V gene (reference sequence). The CDR3 length is 12 residues. V shed 7 bases and J shed 3 bases, with 9 bases lying between them. The CDR3 nucleotides are TGTGCCAGCACCTTCGGGTACACTGAAGCTTTCTTT. It is translated as CASTFGYTEAFF.

This clone has only one observation. V gene TRBV29-1 combines with J gene TRBJ2-3, with TRBD1 identical over 9 bases. Germline V lookup: CDR1 SQVTM, CDR2 ANQGSEA. The CDR3 is 14 residues long. Germline trimming cut 6 bases from V and 3 bases from J; bases unmatched to any gene: 7. The CDR3 sequence is CSVTGTGKTDTQYF. The CDR3 DNA reads as TGCAGCGTAACCGGGACAGGGAAGACAGATACGCAGTATTTT.